The 18 T cell receptor beta chains below come from one sample, sequenced in a study of beta chain features in type 1 diabetes. The whole isolated RNA underwent reverse transcription, so sequencing captured expressed TCRB transcripts. Assay: immunoSEQ multiplex PCR; the TCRdb copy retains only in-frame clones and omits some. The data show 130,000 to 150,000 clones, about 7% seen once. Sample: central memory CD4+ T cells from blood. These receptors were obtained from a woman aged 30 to 39 in good health.

The sample holds a few counts of this clone. The chain's CDR3 is CASSVPMGGNTGELFF. CDR3 nucleotides: TGTGCCAGCAGCGTTCCGATGGGGGGGAACACCGGGGAGCTGTTTTTT. The chain recombines TRBV9 with TRBJ2-2; possibly TRBD2 for D (6 bases). V was trimmed by 2 bases and J by 1 base, leaving 12 bases between them. Germline assignment: CDR1 SGDLS and CDR2 YYNGEE. The CDR3 contains 16 residues.

This chain links TRBV2 with TRBJ1-2; perhaps TRBD1 as D (6 bases). The CDR3 consists of 13 residues. V lost 4 bases and J lost 5, with 11 bases in between. CDR1 and CDR2 from the germline V gene are SNHLY and FYNNEI. The DNA for the CDR3 is TGTGCCAGCAGTGTAAATACAGGGTATGGCTACACCTTC. It translates to CASSVNTGYGYTF.

V and J are TRBV6-6 and TRBJ2-7, with a weak D call TRBD1 (6 bases). The CDR3 loop spans 14 amino acids. V lost 5 bases to trimming and J lost 9 bases, with 20 bases between them. Germline CDR1 and CDR2: MNHNY and SVGAGI (reference sequence). CDR3 amino acids: CASSPGQWIRRQYF. Written as DNA, the CDR3 is TGTGCCAGCAGTCCTGGACAGTGGATAAGAAGGCAGTACTTC.

This clone has a handful of counts. This chain links TRBV28 with TRBJ1-3; 8 bases fit TRBD1. The CDR3 spans 16 residues. V was clipped by 4 bases and J by 3 bases; unmatched bases: 8. The germline V gene has CDR1 MDHEN and CDR2 SYDVKM. The CDR3 is CASSSPGQGGGNTIYF. The CDR3 nucleotides read TGTGCCAGCAGTTCACCTGGACAGGGTGGTGGAAACACCATATATTTT.

The genes are TRBV14 and TRBJ2-7; perhaps TRBD2 as D (7 bases). Looked up from germline, CDR1 is SGHDN and CDR2 is FVKESK. V lost 4 bases and J 3 bases, leaving 16 bases between the germline ends. The CDR3 totals 15 residues. The CDR3 protein is CASSLLGAGVYEQYF. In DNA, the CDR3 is TGTGCCAGCAGCCTCCTGGGGGCGGGAGTCTACGAGCAGTACTTC.

This clone was counted a few times. The V and J genes are TRBV7-3 and TRBJ2-1; 9 bases fit TRBD1. V trimming: 5 bases; J trimming: 8 bases; junction bases outside the gene matches: 7. Germline values: CDR1 SGHTA, CDR2 FQGTGA. CDR3 length equals 14 residues. CDR3 in amino acids: CASSTGQGNDEQFF. Here the CDR3 DNA reads TGTGCCAGCAGCACAGGACAGGGGAACGATGAGCAGTTCTTC.

V usage is TRBV30 and J usage is TRBJ1-4, with 8 positions matching TRBD1. J gave up 3 bases and V 2 bases, and 2 bases lay outside the gene matches. Germline V gives CDR1 GTSNPN, CDR2 SVGIG (reference sequence). This CDR3 has 14 residues. CDR3: CAWSKQGANEKLFF. The CDR3 nucleotides are TGTGCCTGGAGTAAACAGGGGGCTAATGAAAAACTGTTTTTT.

This chain uses TRBV18 with TRBJ1-3, with D tentatively TRBD1 (6 bases). Trimming removed 4 bases from V and 0 bases from J, with 16 bases in between. CDR1 and CDR2 from the germline V gene are KGHSH and LQKENI. This CDR3 spans 17 amino acids. CDR3 residues: CASSLQSTGRSGNTIYF. The CDR3 nucleotides are TGTGCCAGCTCACTCCAAAGCACAGGGCGCTCTGGAAACACCATATATTTT.

This clone showed up just a few times. V is TRBV2 and J is TRBJ2-3; 7 nucleotides agree with TRBD2. The germline gives CDR1 SNHLY, CDR2 FYNNEI. V was clipped by 1 base and J by 3 bases; unmatched bases: 7. The CDR3 sequence is 16 residues long. This chain's CDR3 is CASSEGAGVGTDTQYF. As DNA, the CDR3 is TGTGCCAGCAGTGAAGGGGCGGGAGTCGGTACAGATACGCAGTATTTT.

This clone was found a few times. This chain links TRBV4-3 with TRBJ1-1; D remains unclear. The V end was cut by 4 bases, the J end by 0 bases, with 12 bases between. CDR1 and CDR2 (germline): LGHNA, YSLEER. The CDR3 is made up of 15 amino acids. CDR3 DNA sequence: TGCGCCAGCAGCCCAGTGCAGTTCATGAACACTGAAGCTTTCTTT. Amino acid sequence: CASSPVQFMNTEAFF.

This clone has just a few counts. At one of its ends the junction is not consistent with the germline gene, which may arise from a read error. The genes are TRBV7-7 and TRBJ2-1, with D perhaps given as TRBD1 or TRBD2 (5 bases each). Germline CDR1 reads SSHAT; CDR2 reads FNYEAQ (reference sequence). The CDR3 contains 15 residues. The CDR3 loop reads CASSLAMGQGNEQFF. CDR3 nucleotides: TGTGCTAGCAGCTTAGCGATGGGCCAGGGCAATGAGCAGTTCTTC. The entire variable domain, with the rest obtained from reference TRBV7-7 and TRBJ2-1, is as follows: GAGVSQSPRYKVTKRGQDVTLRCDPISSHATLYWYQQALGQGPEFLTYFNYEAQPDKSGLPSDRFSAERPEGSISTLTIQRTEQRDSAMYRCASSLAMGQGNEQFFGPGTRLTVL.

Ten or more counts support this clone. The sample holds other DNA sequences that translate to the same CDR3. The chain recombines TRBV30 with TRBJ1-1; TRBD1 is a possible D gene (6 bases). CDR1 and CDR2 (germline): GTSNPN, SVGIG (reference sequence). This CDR3 comprises 13 residues. V was trimmed by 2 bases and J by 1 base, leaving 8 bases between them. CDR3 protein: CAWSPQGNTEAFF. Written as DNA, the CDR3 is TGTGCCTGGAGTCCACAGGGGAACACTGAAGCTTTCTTT.

CDR3 amino acids: CASKTGVEKLFF. The CDR3 region has the DNA TGTGCCAGTAAGACAGGGGTAGAAAAACTGTTTTTT. The chain links TRBV28 to TRBJ1-4, with 8 bases matching TRBD1. The J segment lost 8 bases and the V segment lost 9 bases, leaving 5 bases of the junction unmatched. The CDR3 runs to 12 residues. The germline gives CDR1 MDHEN, CDR2 SYDVKM. The complete variable domain, with remaining parts taken from reference TRBV28 and TRBJ1-4, reads DVKVTQSSRYLVKRTGEKVFLECVQDMDHENMFWYRQDPGLGLRLIYFSYDVKMKEKGDIPEGYSVSREKKERFSLILESASTNQTSMYLCASKTGVEKLFFGSGTQLSVL.

The CDR3 is CASSLDPQRGTYNEQFF. In DNA form, the CDR3 reads TGTGCCAGCAGCTTAGATCCCCAGCGGGGGACTTACAATGAGCAGTTCTTC. The J gene is TRBJ2-1, the V gene TRBV11-2; 8 nucleotides match TRBD2. The CDR3 loop spans 17 amino acids. CDR1 is SGHAT, CDR2 FQNNGV, per germline. V was pared by 0 bases and J by 4 bases, with 8 bases of the junction left unmatched.

The sample holds a few counts of this clone. The chain couples TRBV20-1 to TRBJ2-1, with D perhaps TRBD2 (6 bases). Per the germline V gene, CDR1 is DFQATT and CDR2 is SNEGSKA (reference sequence). The CDR3 loop spans 11 amino acids. V was clipped by 2 bases and J by 11 bases, with 10 bases between them. CDR3 sequence: CSARLLAKQFF. The CDR3 nucleotides are TGCAGTGCTAGATTACTAGCAAAGCAGTTCTTC.

This clone has only a few counts. The CDR3 here is CATSSRQGSMINEQFF. In nucleotides, the CDR3 is TGTGCCACCAGCAGCCGACAGGGGAGTATGATCAATGAGCAGTTCTTC. This chain joins TRBV15 and TRBJ2-1; the match to TRBD1 covers 8 bases. Germline lookup yields CDR1 LNHNV and CDR2 YYDKDF (reference sequence). CDR3 length: 16 residues. After removal of 3 bases from V and 6 bases from J, the junction contained 10 bases not matched to a gene.

This clone was found a few times. This sequence joins TRBV5-1 and TRBJ2-5, with TRBD1 matching over 8 bases. Germline loops: CDR1 SGHRS, CDR2 YFSETQ. With 2 bases clipped from V and 4 bases from J, the junction kept 10 bases outside the gene matches. This CDR3 spans 16 amino acids. The chain's CDR3 is CASSFLGRGLGETQYF. For the CDR3, the DNA is TGCGCCAGCAGCTTTTTGGGCAGGGGGCTAGGAGAGACCCAGTACTTC.

This clone has just a few counts. The rearrangement links TRBV9 to TRBJ2-7; TRBD1 aligns across 9 bases. Germline V gene sequence: CDR1 SGDLS, CDR2 YYNGEE. V trimming: 3 bases; J trimming: 6 bases; junction bases outside the gene matches: 7. CDR3 length: 14 residues. Written as DNA, the CDR3 is TGTGCCAGCAGCGCCTCGACAGGGGGGGGCGAGCAGTACTTC. Its protein is CASSASTGGGEQYF.